This T cell receptor (beta chain) was observed in a study of prognosis after radiotherapy for stage I lung cancer listed by TCRdb under 2021. For the wider study: Between April 2018 and 2019, around 19 stage I NSCLC patients were enrolled in Nanjing, China. Some 15 patients had newly diagnosed primary stage I lung tumors, and five had oligometastatic NSCLC after surgical resection of the primary tumor. Every patient was deemed medically inoperable, around twelve because of comorbidities and more than five because they refused surgery. The cohort included about 12 men and a handful of women, with a median age of around 70 years and a range of roughly 53 to 90 years. On tumor histology, roughly 11 patients had adenocarcinoma and several had squamous cell carcinoma. SBRT was given in 3 to 5 fractions with a biologically effective dose of at least 100 Gy, using image-guided IMRT or VMAT. In every patient, SBRT was given without any concurrent therapy. After SBRT, distant metastases developed in about 20% of the 19 patients at a median of approximately 7 months, while the remaining 15 patients had no significant progression. The study profiled peripheral blood TCR beta repertoires from stage I NSCLC patients before and after stereotactic body radiotherapy and related them to distant failure. The study sequenced 38 blood samples from some 20 patients, one before and one after SBRT per patient.

A history of other malignancies or of prior chemotherapy or radiotherapy was absent in all patients, and node-negative disease was shown on CT and PET/CT in all patients. Roughly 6 milliliters of peripheral venous blood were drawn into EDTA tubes at each of two time points. Ficoll-Paque Plus density-gradient centrifugation was used to isolate PBMCs. Samples were stored at -80°C immediately after collection until analysis. Two rounds of multiplex PCR were used to amplify the TCR beta CDR3 region from genomic DNA. In the first PCR round, primers specific to each TRBV and TRBJ gene were used, and the primer sequences were filed in Chinese patent CN105087789A. Universal primers were used in the second PCR round. The Roche High Pure PCR Template Preparation Kit was used to extract genomic DNA from the frozen PBMCs. An Illumina HiSeq 3000 was used to sequence the libraries paired-end with 151 bp reads. As for the original processing: CutAdapt was used to remove raw reads lacking the multiplex PCR primer sequences. Using PEAR, the high-quality paired reads were merged into contigs. By aligning each contig to reference sequences, MiXCR assigned the TRB V, D and J gene segments to that contig. CDR3 sequences were clustered by base quality and sequence similarity to remove sequencing errors. Shannon entropy, normalized by the natural log of the productive TCR sequence number, served as the measure of diversity. To get clonality, Shannon entropy was divided by the natural log of the number of unique clonotypes, and that result was subtracted from one. Using the Youden index from ROC curves, the researchers picked the repertoire-metric cut-offs for progression-free survival, and all analyses were carried out in R 3.5.3. The raw public reads went through TCRdb reprocessing: fastp at Q25, MiXCR clone calling, in-frame beta chains kept. Each entry is one CDR3 protein sequence, shown with its most common DNA and genes. These V and J calls derive from TCRdb rather than the authors' analysis. In all, the sample holds tens of thousands of distinct CDR3 sequences, and around 46% of those were seen once. 30% to 40% of the sample comes from the top ten.

This clonotype occurred many times. Its specific antigen is unknown. Base quality data are lacking; no much larger clone is found one base away. Relative to germline, V is 7 bases shorter and J is 4 bases shorter, with 16 bases between their ends. The germline V gene provides CDR1 MNHNS and CDR2 SASEGT. The CDR3 sequence holds 14 residues, the cysteine and phenylalanine included. This entry keeps only the CDR3 DNA: 42 bases, framed from base 1. The study at large found these results: No adjustment for multiple comparisons was applied to any of the reported P values. Tumor specificity of expanded TCR clones was not determined. Post-SBRT Shannon entropy and its change from baseline were lower in patients who developed distant metastases; baseline Shannon entropy was not associated with metastases. After SBRT, the count of unique TCR clones dropped from a median of roughly 9,700 beforehand to about 7,200 afterward (Wilcoxon paired P=0.011). The study was limited by its small cohort and short follow-up, and the findings require independent validation. TRBV and TRBJ usage frequencies reportedly differed by metastasis status, in two V genes at baseline and in fewer than 10 V and two J genes after SBRT.

The chain uses TRBV6-1 and TRBJ2-5; the D call is possibly TRBD1 or TRBD2, each sharing 5 bases. This TCR was sampled from a donor at least 50 years old with non-small cell lung cancer. Sample: PBMCs, taken before or after stereotactic body radiation therapy (not recorded which). The DNA reads TGTGCCAGCATTTGGGACCGGGTCTCAGAGACCCAGTACTTC. This translates into CASIWDRVSETQYF.